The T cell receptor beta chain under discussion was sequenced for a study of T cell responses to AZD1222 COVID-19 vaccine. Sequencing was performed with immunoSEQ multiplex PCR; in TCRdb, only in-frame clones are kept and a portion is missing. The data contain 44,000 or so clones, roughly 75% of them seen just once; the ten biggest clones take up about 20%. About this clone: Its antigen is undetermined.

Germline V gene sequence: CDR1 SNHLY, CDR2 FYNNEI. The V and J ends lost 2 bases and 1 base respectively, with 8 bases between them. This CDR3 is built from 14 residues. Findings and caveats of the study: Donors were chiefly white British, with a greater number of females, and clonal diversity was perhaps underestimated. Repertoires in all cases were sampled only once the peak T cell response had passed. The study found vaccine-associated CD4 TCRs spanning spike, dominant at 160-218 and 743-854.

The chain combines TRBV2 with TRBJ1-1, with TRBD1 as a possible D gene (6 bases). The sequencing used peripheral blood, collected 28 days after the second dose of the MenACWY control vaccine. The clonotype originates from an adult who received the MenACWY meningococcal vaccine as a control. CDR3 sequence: CASSEQGRNTEAFF. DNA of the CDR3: TGTGCCAGCAGTGAACAGGGGAGGAACACTGAAGCTTTCTTT. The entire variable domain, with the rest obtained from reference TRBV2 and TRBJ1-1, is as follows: EPEVTQTPSHQVTQMGQEVILRCVPISNHLYFYWYRQILGQKVEFLVSFYNNEISEKSEIFDDQFSVERPDGSNFTLKIRSTKLEDSAMYFCASSEQGRNTEAFFGQGTRLTVV.